This T cell receptor (beta chain) was captured by sequencing in a study of graft-versus-host responses after intestinal transplantation. Study information: Among the recipients, all got anti-thymocyte globulin induction and then tacrolimus and steroids for 2 to 3 years. Points from the study as a whole: Graft-versus-host to host-versus-graft clonal ratios in allografts were high in patients with graft-donor T cell macrochimerism. Some GvH clones were seen earlier in gut or blood, suggesting intestinal origin.

Using immunoSEQ multiplex PCR, the repertoire was profiled, and TCRdb retains in-frame clones only, with some absent. The table lists approximately 77,000 clones, about nine tenths of them singletons. This CDR3 has 15 residues. Germline CDR1 MNHEY, CDR2 SVGAGI. Losses at the gene ends were 6 bases for V and 7 bases for J; bases not matched to a gene: 9. About this clone: Its target is not known.

The chain couples TRBV6-5 to TRBJ1-6; TRBD1 matches 7 bases. The sequence was obtained from a human patient who received an intestinal transplant, so some T cells may come from the graft donor. Specimen: PBMCs, collected 98 days after intestinal transplantation. The CDR3 is CASRWDSFSNSPLHF. For the CDR3, the DNA is TGTGCCAGCAGATGGGACAGCTTCTCCAATTCACCCCTCCACTTT.